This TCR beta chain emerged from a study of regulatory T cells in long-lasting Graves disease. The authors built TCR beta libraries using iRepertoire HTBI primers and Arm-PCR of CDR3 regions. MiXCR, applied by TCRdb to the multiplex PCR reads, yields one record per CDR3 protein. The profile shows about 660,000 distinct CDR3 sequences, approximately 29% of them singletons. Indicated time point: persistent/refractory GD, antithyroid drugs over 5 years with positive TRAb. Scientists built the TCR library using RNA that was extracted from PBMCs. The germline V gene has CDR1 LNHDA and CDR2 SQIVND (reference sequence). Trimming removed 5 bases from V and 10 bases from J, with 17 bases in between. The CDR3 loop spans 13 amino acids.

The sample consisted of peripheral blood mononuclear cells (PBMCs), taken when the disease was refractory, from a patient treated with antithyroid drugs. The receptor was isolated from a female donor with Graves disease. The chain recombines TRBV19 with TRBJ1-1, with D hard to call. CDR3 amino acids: CASSVGPQAGAFF. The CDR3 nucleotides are TGTGCCAGTAGTGTCGGTCCTCAGGCGGGAGCTTTCTTT. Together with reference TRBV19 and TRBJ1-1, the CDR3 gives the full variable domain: DGGITQSPKYLFRKEGQNVTLSCEQNLNHDAMYWYRQDPGQGLRLIYYSQIVNDFQKGDIAEGYSVSREKKESFPLTVTSAQKNPTAFYLCASSVGPQAGAFFGQGTRLTVV.